This T cell receptor (beta chain) appears in the sequencing data of a study of T cell changes during pregnancy in multiple sclerosis. The data were produced by immunoSEQ multiplex PCR, yet TCRdb's version contains in-frame clones alone and is incomplete. The table has tens of thousands of clones, 90% to 95% seen once. V was clipped by 0 bases and J by 3 bases, with 3 bases between them. The germline gives CDR1 MNHEY, CDR2 SVGAGI. The CDR3 is 12 amino acids. The sequence derives from a female donor in good health, enrolled as a control in a pregnancy study. This sequence joins TRBV6-5 and TRBJ2-7; D ambiguous. Sequencing used CD4+ T cells from peripheral blood mononuclear cells, obtained in the third trimester of pregnancy. The CDR3 is CASSYSYYEQYF. The CDR3 nucleotides read TGTGCCAGCAGTTACTCTTACTACGAGCAGTACTTC.